This entry lists 8 T cell receptor beta chains sequenced from one sample in a study of T cells after somatic rescue of genetic block (dated by TCRdb to between 2020 and 2021). Libraries came from the immunoSEQ multiplex PCR assay. Not all clones reach the TCRdb copy of this immuneACCESS table, which keeps in-frame sequences only. Checked studies attribute under half of the gap to unresolved V genes and leave the rest unexplained. In this sample the table shows 7,300 or so clones, about 80% of which occur a single time. The ten largest clones capture about 26% of the sample. The sample taken for sequencing was peripheral blood mononuclear cells (PBMCs). The receptors were gathered from a boy younger than 18.

The chain uses TRBV4-3 and TRBJ2-7; 9 bases map to TRBD1. The CDR3 is made up of 14 amino acids. Germline CDR1 LGHNA, CDR2 YSLEER. J gave up 3 bases and V 6 bases, and 6 bases lay outside the gene matches. DNA of the CDR3: TGCGCCAGCAGTCCCGGGACAGGGTACTACGAGCAGTACTTC. Translation: CASSPGTGYYEQYF.

V usage is TRBV19 and J usage is TRBJ2-2; the D is unclear. From germline, CDR1 is LNHDA and CDR2 SQIVND (reference sequence). The CDR3 spans 16 residues. V lost 2 bases, J lost 2 bases, and 12 bases lay in between. For the CDR3, the DNA is TGTGCCAGTAGTATACGGTGGGCTTCCAACACCGGGGAGCTGTTTTTT. It translates to CASSIRWASNTGELFF.

This clone was seen only a few times. V usage is TRBV5-1 and J usage is TRBJ1-1; D is ambiguous. Per the germline V gene, CDR1 is SGHRS and CDR2 is YFSETQ. This CDR3 has 13 residues. The ends were cut back, 0 bases at V and 2 bases at J, with 5 bases in the middle. The CDR3 region is CASSLVPNTEAFF. As DNA, the CDR3 is TGCGCCAGCAGCTTGGTCCCTAACACTGAAGCTTTCTTT.

This clone was detected once. The chain employs TRBV4-1 and TRBJ2-5, with a tentative D call TRBD1 (5 bases). Germline CDR1 reads MGHRA; CDR2 reads YSYEKL. The CDR3 runs 14 residues. Deletions cut 0 bases from V and 2 bases from J, with 7 bases between. The CDR3 DNA is TGCGCCAGCAGCCAAGAGTACAGGCAAGAGACCCAGTACTTC. It is translated as CASSQEYRQETQYF.

This clone was counted a few times. The chain combines TRBV4-3 with TRBJ1-5; D uncertain. The germline V gene has CDR1 LGHNA and CDR2 YSLEER. The ends were cut back, 3 bases at V and 7 bases at J, with 10 bases in the middle. This CDR3 is 13 amino acids long. The CDR3: CASSHVLWQPQHF. CDR3 DNA sequence: TGCGCCAGCAGCCACGTTCTGTGGCAGCCCCAGCATTTT.

This clone appeared a few times. The rearrangement uses TRBV4-2 and TRBJ2-1; tentatively, D is TRBD1 or TRBD2 (5 bases each). The CDR3 has 16 amino acids. Germline V lookup: CDR1 LGHNA, CDR2 YNFKEQ. Trimming took off 1 base at V and 6 bases at J, with 16 bases between the two ends. The CDR3 DNA reads as TGTGCCAGCAGCCAAGTTCCGGGACGGCTTTCCAATGAGCAGTTCTTC. Translating gives CASSQVPGRLSNEQFF.

This clone was counted only a few times. This chain connects TRBV6-5 to TRBJ1-5; D unclear. There are 13 residues in the CDR3. Looked up from germline, CDR1 is MNHEY and CDR2 is SVGAGI. Trimming shortened V by 5 bases and J by 6 bases, and 11 bases separated the two germline ends. The CDR3 spells CASSPEGSQPQHF. In nucleotides, the CDR3 is TGTGCCAGCAGTCCGGAGGGAAGTCAGCCCCAGCATTTT.

The V gene is TRBV4-3, the J gene TRBJ2-5; 14 nucleotides line up with TRBD2. The germline V gene encodes CDR1 LGHNA and CDR2 YSLEER. The V gene end was trimmed by 0 bases and the J gene end by 4 bases; junction bases not matched to a gene: 4. The CDR3 runs 17 residues. CDR3 in amino acids: CASSQDLGTSGRETQYF. The CDR3 region has the DNA TGCGCCAGCAGCCAAGATCTCGGGACTAGCGGGAGAGAGACCCAGTACTTC.